What follows are 15 T cell receptor beta chains derived from one specimen sequenced in a study of shared clonotypes between healthy human individuals. CD45RO-negative CD8 cells positively selected for CCR7 made up the naive population, which excluded terminally differentiated effector memory CD45RA+ cells. TCRdb's copy holds only in-frame clones and misses some; the assay was immunoSEQ multiplex PCR. This sample has roughly 550,000 clones, with 95% found just once. The material sequenced was naive CD8+ T cells sorted from blood. The origin of the receptors is a woman aged 25 to 39 in good health.

This chain connects TRBV6-1 to TRBJ2-1; 7 nucleotides line up with TRBD2. This CDR3 is built from 17 residues. Unmatched junction bases numbered 12, after V lost 2 bases and J lost 5 bases. Germline CDR1 MNHNS, CDR2 SASEGT. Written as DNA, the CDR3 is TGTGCCAGCAGTGAATTTGGGGGGGACGGGCCGGACAATGAGCAGTTCTTC. Its translation is CASSEFGGDGPDNEQFF.

The chain uses TRBV5-8 and TRBJ2-7; 9 bases line up with TRBD1. Trimming removed 3 bases from V and 3 bases from J; junction bases left unmatched: 4. This CDR3 comprises 14 residues. Per germline, CDR1 SGHTS and CDR2 YDEGEE. Here the CDR3 reads CASSWGTGHYEQYF. The CDR3 DNA sequence: TGTGCCAGCAGCTGGGGGACAGGGCACTACGAGCAGTACTTC.

The chain joins TRBV27 to TRBJ2-3; 8 bases are a match to TRBD2. V trimming: 3 bases; J trimming: 5 bases; junction bases outside the gene matches: 4. This CDR3 is built from 14 residues. Germline values: CDR1 MNHEY, CDR2 SMNVEV (reference sequence). CDR3 sequence reads: CASSFSGKLDTQYF. Written as DNA, the CDR3 is TGTGCCAGCAGTTTTAGCGGGAAGTTAGATACGCAGTATTTT.

This sequence joins TRBV19 and TRBJ2-6; no definite D call. CDR1 is LNHDA and CDR2 is SQIVND in the germline V gene (reference sequence). This CDR3 comprises 13 residues. V lost 5 bases to trimming and J lost 4 bases, with 6 bases between them. CDR3 sequence reads: CASSVAGANVLTF. The CDR3 coding sequence is TGTGCCAGTAGTGTCGCCGGGGCCAACGTCCTGACTTTC.

The J gene is TRBJ2-3, the V gene TRBV5-4; D unresolved. The CDR3 consists of 11 residues. The ends were cut back, 1 base at V and 3 bases at J, with 0 bases in the middle. Germline CDR1 and CDR2: SGHNT and YYREEE (reference sequence). The CDR3 loop reads CASSLTDTQYF. The DNA of the CDR3 is TGTGCCAGCAGCTTGACAGATACGCAGTATTTT.

V usage is TRBV27 and J usage is TRBJ2-5; 8 bases map to TRBD1. The end of the DNA is better explained by TRBJ2-7, so the J call may be wrong. This CDR3 region has 16 residues. Germline V gene lookup returns CDR1 MNHEY and CDR2 SMNVEV (reference sequence). The CDR3 sequence is CASSPSQGAYSYEQYF. CDR3 nucleotides: TGTGCCAGCAGTCCCAGCCAGGGGGCTTACTCCTACGAGCAGTACTTC.

V is TRBV7-3 and J is TRBJ2-3; tentatively, D is TRBD2 (6 bases). Trimming took 3 bases from V and 0 from J, leaving 16 bases between them. Germline V CDR1 and CDR2: SGHTA, FQGTGA. This CDR3 comprises 17 residues. CDR3 protein: CASSFSGTPSSTDTQYF. The DNA for the CDR3 is TGTGCCAGCAGCTTCTCCGGGACTCCCTCTAGCACAGATACGCAGTATTTT.

The sample holds one count of this clone. The chain's CDR3 is CASSLEGELDEQFF. CDR3 nucleotides: TGTGCCAGCAGCTTAGAGGGGGAGTTGGATGAGCAGTTCTTC. The V call is TRBV11-2, the J call TRBJ2-1, with D tentatively TRBD1 or TRBD2 (5 bases each). The CDR3 has 14 residues. The germline CDR1 and CDR2 sequences are SGHAT and FQNNGV. The V and J ends lost 0 bases and 8 bases respectively, with 11 bases between them. Full variable domain (outside the CDR3, taken from reference TRBV11-2 and TRBJ2-1): EAGVAQSPRYKIIEKRQSVAFWCNPISGHATLYWYQQILGQGPKLLIQFQNNGVVDDSQLPKDRFSAERLKGVDSTLKIQPAKLEDSAVYLCASSLEGELDEQFFGPGTRLTVL.

The chain joins TRBV27 to TRBJ2-7; the D is unclear. V lost 7 bases and J lost 0, with 7 bases in between. Germline values: CDR1 MNHEY, CDR2 SMNVEV (reference sequence). This CDR3 is 12 amino acids long. In DNA, the CDR3 is TGTGCCAGCATCGGGCCCTCCTACGAGCAGTACTTC. Residues: CASIGPSYEQYF.

The chain couples TRBV28 to TRBJ2-4; weak D call: TRBD2 (5 bases). V was shortened by 2 bases and J by 8 bases, with 10 bases between the two germline ends. Germline CDR1 reads MDHEN; CDR2 reads SYDVKM. CDR3 length: 13 residues. CDR3 loop: CASSLDFSDIQYF. The CDR3 nucleotides are TGTGCCAGCAGTTTAGACTTTAGCGACATTCAGTACTTC.

This clone came up once. This rearrangement joins TRBV5-1 to TRBJ2-2, with 8 bases fitting TRBD1. V was clipped by 2 bases and J by 6 bases; unmatched bases: 6. The germline V gene has CDR1 SGHRS and CDR2 YFSETQ. The CDR3 spans 15 residues. The chain's CDR3 is CASSFSGRGPGELFF. In DNA, the CDR3 is TGCGCCAGCAGCTTTAGCGGCAGGGGGCCCGGGGAGCTGTTTTTT. Variable domain in full (rest from reference TRBV5-1 and TRBJ2-2): KAGVTQTPRYLIKTRGQQVTLSCSPISGHRSVSWYQQTPGQGLQFLFEYFSETQRNKGNFPGRFSGRQFSNSRSEMNVSTLELGDSALYLCASSFSGRGPGELFFGEGSRLTVL.

The genes are TRBV6-6 and TRBJ1-1; D call uncertain. CDR1 is MNHNY and CDR2 is SVGAGI in the germline V gene (reference sequence). V was cut by 6 bases and J by 1 base, with 6 bases left in between. The CDR3 extends over 12 amino acids. The CDR3 coding sequence is TGTGCCAGCAGCCCGACGAACACTGAAGCTTTCTTT. This translates into CASSPTNTEAFF.

This clone showed up just a few times. The chain employs TRBV30 and TRBJ1-5; D possibly corresponds to TRBD1 (6 bases). This CDR3 spans 15 amino acids. The germline gives CDR1 GTSNPN, CDR2 SVGIG (reference sequence). Trimming pared 3 bases from V and 2 bases from J, leaving 14 bases between. CDR3 sequence (DNA): TGTGCCTGGAGAAAACAGGGAATCGGCAATCAGCCCCAGCATTTT. Its protein is CAWRKQGIGNQPQHF.

The count of this clone is one. The chain combines TRBV27 with TRBJ2-7; D is unclear. The length of the CDR3 is 14 residues. In germline, CDR1 is MNHEY, CDR2 SMNVEV (reference sequence). The ends were cut back, 1 base at V and 3 bases at J, with 10 bases in the middle. CDR3 loop: CASSLFGGGYEQYF. In nucleotides, the CDR3 is TGTGCCAGCAGTTTATTTGGTGGCGGCTACGAGCAGTACTTC.

This clone was detected once. V usage is TRBV9 and J usage is TRBJ2-4; D call uncertain. In germline, CDR1 is SGDLS, CDR2 YYNGEE. The germline V and J ends were trimmed by 3 bases and 13 bases, with 14 bases remaining between them. The CDR3 is 12 residues long. CDR3 sequence reads: CASSESDGLQYF. In nucleotides, the CDR3 is TGTGCCAGCAGCGAATCAGACGGTCTACAGTACTTC.